This TCR beta chain was captured in a study of shared clonotypes between healthy human individuals. The method was immunoSEQ multiplex PCR; TCRdb's version includes in-frame clones alone and lacks a portion of them. The top ten clones hold around 2% of a sample with about 680,000 clones, around four fifths of them seen once. Broader study findings: Inspection by rarefaction showed sorted-subset sequencing to be incomplete despite large depth. A generally larger estimated richness was seen in naive subsets than in memory subsets.

With 3 bases removed from V and 2 bases from J, the gap between germline ends came to 14 bases. The CDR3 sequence is 16 residues long. Germline lookup yields CDR1 LNHDA and CDR2 SQIVND (reference sequence). Remarks on this clone: Its antigen is undetermined.

Sequencing input: memory CD4+ T cells sorted from blood. The subset denotes: CD45RA-negative fraction. The J gene is TRBJ1-5, the V gene TRBV19, with a possible D match to TRBD1 (5 bases). This TCR was sampled from a woman between 25 and 40 years old in good health. The CDR3 sequence is CASSINRSPGNQPQHF. Written as DNA, the CDR3 is TGTGCCAGTAGTATTAACAGGAGTCCGGGCAATCAGCCCCAGCATTTT.